This TCR beta chain emerged from a study of cytotoxic CD8 clonotypes in ibrutinib-treated CLL. Study-wide results and caveats: Baseline levels of clonality went above those of age-matched healthy donors and moved with circulating CD8+ T-cell counts.

There are 14 residues in the CDR3. V lost 5 bases and J lost 0, with 8 bases in between. Germline CDR1 reads SQVTM; CDR2 reads ANQGSEA. Deep sequencing aimed at 1 in 200,000 to 1 in 1 million T cells' resolution. The protocol was immunoSEQ multiplex PCR, while the TCRdb copy is restricted to in-frame clones and leaves out a portion. The table lists 14,000 or so clones, around 67% of them singletons. This clone was detected once. Its specificity is not known. The material sequenced was PBMCs, taken before ibrutinib treatment. The TCR comes from a human donor with chronic lymphocytic leukemia. J is TRBJ2-6 and V is TRBV29-1; D is perhaps TRBD1 (6 bases). The CDR3 region has the DNA TGCAGCGTTCGAGGGGGCTCTGGGGCCAACGTCCTGACTTTC. It encodes CSVRGGSGANVLTF.